These 9 T cell receptor beta chains were sequenced from one sample in a study of T cell repertoires in cytomegalovirus infection. Their recognized antigens are unknown. MiXCR, run by TCRdb on the reads, gives a single entry per CDR3 protein. The table has hundreds of thousands of distinct CDR3 sequences, about 33% seen once. The starting material was cultured CD8+ T cells from PBMCs, obtained from culture after CMV antigen stimulation. The receptors stem from a human donor in good health (CMV status not recorded). Some clones in this sample may be carry-over from other donors' samples.

In this sample, this clonotype turned up a few times. The V gene is TRBV7-6, the J gene TRBJ1-3; D not certain. Germline CDR1 is SGHVS and CDR2 is FNYEAQ. The germline V and J ends were trimmed by 1 base and 0 bases, with 7 bases remaining between them. The CDR3 extends over 15 amino acids. In nucleotides, the CDR3 is TGTGCCAGCAGCTTAGAGGATTTCTCTGGAAACACCATATATTTT. Translating it yields CASSLEDFSGNTIYF.

The chain uses TRBV28 and TRBJ1-2; D unclear. The V end lost 10 bases, the J end lost 8 bases, and 17 bases lay between the germline ends. CDR1 is MDHEN, CDR2 SYDVKM, per germline. The CDR3 is made up of 12 amino acids. CDR3 region: CATGIPKGGYTF. CDR3 DNA sequence: TGTGCCACCGGGATTCCCAAGGGCGGCTACACCTTC.

V is TRBV10-3 and J is TRBJ1-1, with a weak D call TRBD1 (6 bases). Trimming cost V 4 bases and J 4 bases, with 19 bases left between them. CDR1 and CDR2 from the germline V gene are ENHRY and SYGVKD. This CDR3 is 16 amino acids long. In nucleotides, the CDR3 is TGTGCCATCAGTGGGGTGGCAGGGGAGGGGAGCACTGAAGCTTTCTTT. Amino acids: CAISGVAGEGSTEAFF.

The gene calls are TRBV7-9 and TRBJ1-5; perhaps TRBD1 as D (5 bases). CDR1 and CDR2 (germline): SEHNR, FQNEAQ (reference sequence). CDR3 length: 13 amino acids. Trimming took 2 bases from V and 7 from J, leaving 9 bases between them. The chain's CDR3 is CASSLSGVQPQHF. The CDR3 bases are TGTGCCAGCAGCTTATCGGGGGTACAGCCCCAGCATTTT.

This clonotype was found a few times. The chain joins TRBV6-1 to TRBJ2-3; TRBD2 might be the D (6 bases). The CDR3 is made up of 18 amino acids. The V gene lost 6 bases and the J gene lost 2 bases, with 24 bases spanning the gap. In germline, CDR1 is MNHNS, CDR2 SASEGT. The CDR3 nucleotides read TGTGCCAGCAGCCGAAGTGGGCAGGGAGGTCCCCCCACAGATACGCAGTATTTT. Protein product: CASSRSGQGGPPTDTQYF.

This clonotype has a handful of counts. The genes are TRBV28 and TRBJ2-1; D perhaps matches TRBD1 (5 bases). Germline V CDR1 and CDR2: MDHEN, SYDVKM. Trimming took 8 bases from V and 9 from J, leaving 8 bases between them. The CDR3 consists of 10 residues. CDR3 amino acids: CASGHGEQFF. CDR3 bases: TGTGCCAGCGGACACGGTGAGCAGTTCTTC.

This clonotype was detected a few times. V is TRBV9 and J is TRBJ2-1; TRBD2 might be the D (5 bases). This CDR3 is built from 15 residues. Germline V CDR1 and CDR2: SGDLS, YYNGEE. The V gene lost 0 bases and the J gene lost 3 bases, with 10 bases spanning the gap. The DNA of the CDR3 is TGTGCCAGCAGCGTAGAGGATAGCGTCTACAATGAGCAGTTCTTC. This codes for CASSVEDSVYNEQFF.

This clonotype was seen a few times. V gene TRBV7-9 combines with J gene TRBJ2-3; 12 bases are shared with TRBD2. Per germline, CDR1 SEHNR and CDR2 FQNEAQ (reference sequence). With V trimmed by 5 bases and J by 6 bases, 9 bases remained unmatched. The CDR3 has 16 residues. CDR3 protein: CASSPALAGGRDTQYF. The CDR3 DNA follows: TGTGCCAGCAGCCCCGCTCTAGCGGGGGGGCGGGATACGCAGTATTTT.

In the case of this clonotype: A much larger clone differs from this one at a single base, so this may be a read error. The chain recombines TRBV7-8 with TRBJ2-1; 15 bases are a match to TRBD2. V lost 7 bases and J lost 2; bases outside the gene matches: 6. The germline V gene encodes CDR1 SGHVS and CDR2 FQNEAQ. CDR3 length equals 17 residues. CDR3: CASNPRTSGGAYNEQFF. DNA for the CDR3: TGTGCCAGCAACCCTAGGACTAGCGGGGGGGCCTACAATGAGCAGTTCTTC.